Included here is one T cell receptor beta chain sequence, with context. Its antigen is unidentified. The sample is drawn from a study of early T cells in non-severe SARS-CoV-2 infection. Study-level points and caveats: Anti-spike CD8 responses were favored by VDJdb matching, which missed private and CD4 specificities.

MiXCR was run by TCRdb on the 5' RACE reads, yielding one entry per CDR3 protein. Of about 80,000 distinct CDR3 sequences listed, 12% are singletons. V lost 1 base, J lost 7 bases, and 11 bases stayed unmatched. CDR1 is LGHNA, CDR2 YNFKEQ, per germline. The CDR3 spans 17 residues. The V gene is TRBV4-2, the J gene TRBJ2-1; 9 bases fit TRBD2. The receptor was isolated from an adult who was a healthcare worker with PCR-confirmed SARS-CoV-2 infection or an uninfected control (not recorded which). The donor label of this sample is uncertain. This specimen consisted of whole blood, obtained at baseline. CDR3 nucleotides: TGTGCCAGCAGCCAAGTGCTTAGCGGGGGAGGTACGAATGAGCAGTTCTTC. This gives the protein CASSQVLSGGGTNEQFF.